Below are 16 T cell receptor beta chains sequenced from a single sample in a study of Ad26.COV2.S vaccination and SARS-CoV-2 variants. The protocol was immunoSEQ multiplex PCR, while the TCRdb copy is restricted to in-frame clones and leaves out a portion. The sample contains 400,000 to 450,000 clones, roughly 91% of which appear only once. Treatment noted: 19 received Ad26.COV2.S at low or high dose, single or two shots; about 5 received placebo; per-sample allocation not given. Sampling was performed 63 days after the first vaccine or placebo injection. Sequenced material: peripheral blood, taken in a trial of Ad26.COV2.S vaccine versus placebo. The receptors originated from a person between 18 and 65 years old who received the Ad26.COV2.S COVID-19 vaccine or a placebo.

The gene calls are TRBV7-2 and TRBJ1-1; D gene uncertain. Germline V gene data show CDR1 as SGHTA and CDR2 as FQGNSA. Deletions cut 1 base from V and 7 bases from J, with 13 bases between. The CDR3 has 14 residues. CDR3 DNA sequence: TGTGCCAGCAGCTTAGAAACCGTGGCGGGTGAAGCTTTCTTT. This gives the protein CASSLETVAGEAFF.

This clone was seen a single time. A junction end diverges from the germline sequence, so it may reflect a read error. The V and J genes are TRBV7-7 and TRBJ2-5; TRBD2 agrees at 10 bases. Germline V gene lookup returns CDR1 SSHAT and CDR2 FNYEAQ (reference sequence). CDR3 length: 14 residues. In nucleotides, the CDR3 is TGTGCTAGCAGCTTAGCGGGGGGACAAGAGACCCAGTACTTC. Translated: CASSLAGGQETQYF.

J is TRBJ1-2 and V is TRBV21-1. TRBV21-1 represents a pseudogene. The CDR3 runs 13 residues. The DNA of the CDR3 is TGTGCCAGCAGCAAAGCTGAGGCGGGAGGCTACACCTTC. Protein product: CASSKAEAGGYTF.

The chain is built from TRBV13 and TRBJ2-2; D remains unclear. This CDR3 spans 16 amino acids. The germline gives CDR1 PRHDT, CDR2 FYEKMQ (reference sequence). Between the trimmed V and J ends, which lost 6 bases and 8 bases, there was a span of 22 bases. CDR3 in amino acids: CASRWTGSPSIGELFF. CDR3 nucleotides: TGTGCCAGCAGGTGGACCGGGTCCCCCTCGATTGGGGAGCTGTTTTTT.

For the CDR3, the DNA is TGTGCCAGCAGCACGGACAGGAACTATGGCTACACCTTC. Protein sequence: CASSTDRNYGYTF. The chain uses TRBV5-4 and TRBJ1-2, with 7 positions matching TRBD1. The CDR3 is 13 amino acids. CDR1 and CDR2 (germline): SGHNT, YYREEE (reference sequence). J gave up 2 bases and V 4 bases, and 2 bases lay outside the gene matches.

V and J are TRBV19 and TRBJ2-7; D is tentatively TRBD1 or TRBD2 (5 bases each). The CDR3 spans 11 residues. The ends were cut back, 8 bases at V and 3 bases at J, with 8 bases in the middle. In germline, CDR1 is LNHDA, CDR2 SQIVND (reference sequence). CDR3 in amino acids: CASGDLYEQYF. CDR3 sequence (DNA): TGTGCCAGTGGGGACCTCTACGAGCAGTACTTC.

The CDR3, as DNA: TGCGCCAGCAGCCATTTACTGCCAAGCTCCTACAATGAGCAGTTCTTC. Translation: CASSHLLPSSYNEQFF. The chain has TRBV4-1 and TRBJ2-1; D remains unclear. The CDR3 extends over 16 amino acids. Germline CDR1 and CDR2: MGHRA and YSYEKL. The V gene lost 3 bases and the J gene lost 0 bases, with 12 bases spanning the gap.

This clone was seen only once. The V call is TRBV18, the J call TRBJ2-1; unclear D gene. The CDR3 is made up of 15 amino acids. V was clipped by 3 bases and J by 5 bases, with 14 bases between them. Looked up from germline, CDR1 is KGHSH and CDR2 is LQKENI. The CDR3 protein is CASSPKWAFDNEQFF. The CDR3 DNA is TGTGCCAGCTCACCGAAGTGGGCATTTGACAATGAGCAGTTCTTC.

The chain combines TRBV5-1 with TRBJ2-3, with a weak D call TRBD1 (7 bases). The V end was cut by 4 bases, the J end by 2 bases, with 11 bases between. The CDR3 has 14 residues. CDR1 is SGHRS, CDR2 YFSETQ, per germline. The CDR3, as DNA: TGCGCCAGCAGCGCGGGACAGTACACAGATACGCAGTATTTT. Its protein product is CASSAGQYTDTQYF.

The chain combines TRBV5-6 with TRBJ2-7; D is ambiguous. CDR3 length equals 15 residues. The germline V and J ends were trimmed by 0 bases and 6 bases, with 16 bases remaining between them. The V gene's germline CDR1 is SGHDT and CDR2 YYEEEE. CDR3 sequence reads: CASSLEWGLSSEQYF. The CDR3 coding sequence is TGTGCCAGCAGCTTGGAGTGGGGTTTGTCGTCCGAGCAGTACTTC.

The chain carries TRBV5-4 and TRBJ1-5; D gene uncertain. Trimming cost V 4 bases and J 1 base, with 12 bases left between them. Germline loops: CDR1 SGHNT, CDR2 YYREEE (reference sequence). There are 15 residues in the CDR3. The CDR3 sequence is CASSPDRGSNQPQHF. The CDR3, as DNA: TGTGCCAGCAGCCCGGATAGAGGGAGCAATCAGCCCCAGCATTTT.

CDR3 sequence reads: CASSFGRGGFTEAFF. DNA for the CDR3: TGTGCCAGCAGCTTTGGCAGGGGAGGATTTACTGAAGCTTTCTTT. The chain joins TRBV7-3 to TRBJ1-1; TRBD1 is a possible D gene (6 bases). V lost 3 bases and J lost 5, with 16 bases in between. The CDR3 contains 15 residues. CDR1 and CDR2 (germline): SGHTA, FQGTGA.

As regards this clone: This CDR3 is also generated by other DNA sequences in the sample. The CDR3 loop reads CASSPGSGAFF. The CDR3 DNA sequence: TGTGCCAGCAGCCCCGGGAGTGGGGCTTTCTTT. V is TRBV28 and J is TRBJ1-1; D is undetermined. CDR1 and CDR2 (germline): MDHEN, SYDVKM. The CDR3 has 11 residues. V lost 6 bases and J lost 11, with 13 bases in between. The whole variable domain, filled in from reference TRBV28 and TRBJ1-1, reads DVKVTQSSRYLVKRTGEKVFLECVQDMDHENMFWYRQDPGLGLRLIYFSYDVKMKEKGDIPEGYSVSREKKERFSLILESASTNQTSMYLCASSPGSGAFFGQGTRLTVV.

The J gene is TRBJ2-5, the V gene TRBV6-2 or TRBV6-3; the D gene is possibly TRBD2 (5 bases). Germline V lookup: CDR1 MNHEY, CDR2 SVGEGT. The ends were cut back, 4 bases at V and 2 bases at J, with 8 bases in the middle. The CDR3 runs to 13 residues. CDR3 sequence: CASSLLGQETQYF. The CDR3 nucleotides read TGTGCCAGCAGTTTACTAGGGCAAGAGACCCAGTACTTC.

This clone was seen just once. The DNA for the CDR3 is TGTGCCAGCAGCAAGACTAGCGGGAGGGGGAATGAGCAGTTCTTC. The encoded protein is CASSKTSGRGNEQFF. The chain links TRBV21-1 to TRBJ2-1; the D call TRBD2 from the table was never checked on the DNA. TRBV21-1 is reported as a pseudogene. The CDR3 extends over 15 amino acids.

This clone showed up just once. The chain links TRBV12-5 to TRBJ2-3; TRBD2 matches at 7 bases. The CDR3 spans 18 residues. Germline CDR1 LGHNT, CDR2 FRNRAP. Trimming at V came to 0 bases and at J to 2 bases, leaving 11 bases not matched to a gene. CDR3 region: CASGLVSQLAASTDTQYF. The CDR3 DNA follows: TGTGCTAGTGGTTTGGTATCCCAGCTAGCGGCATCCACAGATACGCAGTATTTT.